This T cell receptor beta chain was identified in a study of cytomegalovirus exposure and HLA in healthy donors. Whole-study findings and limits: As a later analysis revealed, most CMV-associated TCR beta chains appeared HLA-restricted. Because they were indistinguishable, some V segments, including TRBV6-2 and TRBV6-3, were excluded. An Asian-associated ancestry cluster reportedly showed fewer N-insertions than the roughly 670-donor mean in a later analysis.

The PCR had 60 Vbeta and 13 Jbeta primers. The assay was immunoSEQ multiplex PCR, and TCRdb's table has in-frame clones only and misses some. The sample shows under 200,000 clones, under 85% of them seen only once. The CDR3 sequence is 14 residues long. The germline gives CDR1 SGHRS, CDR2 YFSETQ. Trimming stripped 0 bases from V and 4 bases from J, with 10 bases between. To note about this clone: Its cognate antigen is unknown.

The sequencing input was PBMCs. The clonotype comes from a woman aged 30 to 39 in good health and CMV-seronegative. The gene calls are TRBV5-1 and TRBJ1-1; D unclear. The CDR3 bases are TGCGCCAGCAGCTTGGAGGCGGGAGGCACTGAAGCTTTCTTT. Amino acids: CASSLEAGGTEAFF.